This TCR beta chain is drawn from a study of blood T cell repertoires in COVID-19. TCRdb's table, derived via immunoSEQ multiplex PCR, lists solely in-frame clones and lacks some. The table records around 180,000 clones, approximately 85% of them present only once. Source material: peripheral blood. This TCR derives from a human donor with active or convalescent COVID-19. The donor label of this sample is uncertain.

In nucleotides, the CDR3 is TGTGCCAGCAGCTTAGATCCGGCAGGGCTAAATGAAAAACTGTTTTTT. Its translation: CASSLDPAGLNEKLFF. V gene TRBV11-2 combines with J gene TRBJ1-4, with D possibly TRBD1 on 5 matching bases. The CDR3 consists of 16 residues. Deletions cut 0 bases from V and 5 bases from J, with 13 bases between. Germline lookup yields CDR1 SGHAT and CDR2 FQNNGV.